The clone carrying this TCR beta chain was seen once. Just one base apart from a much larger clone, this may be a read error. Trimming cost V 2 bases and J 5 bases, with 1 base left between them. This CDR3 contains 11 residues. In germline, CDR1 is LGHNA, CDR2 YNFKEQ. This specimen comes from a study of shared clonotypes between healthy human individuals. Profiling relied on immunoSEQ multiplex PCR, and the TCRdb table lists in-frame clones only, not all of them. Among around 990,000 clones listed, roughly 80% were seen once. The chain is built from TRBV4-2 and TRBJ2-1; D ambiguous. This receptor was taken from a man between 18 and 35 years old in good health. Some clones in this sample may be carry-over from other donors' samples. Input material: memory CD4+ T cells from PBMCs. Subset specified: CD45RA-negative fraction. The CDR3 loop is CASSQHNEQFF. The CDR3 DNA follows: TGTGCCAGCAGCCAACACAATGAGCAGTTCTTC.